The sequence of this T cell receptor (beta chain) was determined in a study of cytomegalovirus exposure and HLA in healthy donors. The study, taken as a whole, reports: In an earlier analysis, about 87% or about 30%: the productive usage of most TCR beta V segments. There were under 200 TCR beta chains listed as cytomegalovirus-associated. Immune exposure information available was restricted to CMV serostatus.

Vbeta (60) and Jbeta (13) primers were used in the PCR. Only in-frame clones appear in the TCRdb table, and some are missing; sequencing was by immunoSEQ multiplex PCR. This table holds 150,000 to 200,000 clones, 84% found once. Unrecorded immune exposures were likely, despite nominal health at sampling. A word on this clone: Its antigen is undetermined.

This TCR derives from a boy between 10 and 17 years old in good health and CMV-seronegative. The sequencing input was PBMCs.

The CDR3 reads CASSPTGGGDQPQHF. CDR3 in DNA: TGTGCCAGCAGCCCGACAGGGGGTGGAGATCAGCCCCAGCATTTT. This chain joins TRBV7-9 and TRBJ1-5; 9 nucleotides agree with TRBD1. Germline V CDR1 and CDR2: SEHNR, FQNEAQ (reference sequence). CDR3 length equals 15 residues. The V segment lost 5 bases and the J segment 5 bases; nucleotides outside the gene matches: 7.